The subject of this entry is one TCR beta chain. After extraction with the RNeasy kit, about 0.45 to 1 ug of the RNA was reverse transcribed using random hexamers. TCRdb itself ran the immunoSEQ multiplex PCR reads through MiXCR, one entry per CDR3 protein. The sample lists about 150,000 distinct CDR3 sequences, more than 90% seen once, with over 0.065% in the top ten. This specimen belongs to a study of CD8 T cells in Susac syndrome. CDR3 length: 17 residues. Germline V gene sequence: CDR1 MGHRA, CDR2 YSYEKL. V shed 1 base, J shed 3 bases, and the junction held 7 bases outside the gene matches. J is TRBJ2-7 and V is TRBV4-1, with 12 bases lining up with TRBD1. This receptor was taken from a human donor with Susac syndrome. The sequencing sample was made of CD4+ T cells from PBMCs. CDR3 sequence reads: CASSQGTGTGGFYEQYF. CDR3 in DNA: TGCGCCAGCAGCCAAGGAACCGGGACAGGGGGCTTCTACGAGCAGTACTTC.